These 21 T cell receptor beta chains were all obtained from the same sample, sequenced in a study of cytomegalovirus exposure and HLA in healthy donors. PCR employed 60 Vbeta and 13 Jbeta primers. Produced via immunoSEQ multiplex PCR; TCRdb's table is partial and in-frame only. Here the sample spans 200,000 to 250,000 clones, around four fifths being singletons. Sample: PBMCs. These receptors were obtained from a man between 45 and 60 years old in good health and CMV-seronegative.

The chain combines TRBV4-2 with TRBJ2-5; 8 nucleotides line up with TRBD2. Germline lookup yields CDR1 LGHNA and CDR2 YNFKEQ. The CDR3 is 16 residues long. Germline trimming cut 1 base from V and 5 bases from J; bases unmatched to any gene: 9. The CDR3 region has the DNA TGTGCCAGCAGCCAAGTTTCAAGCGGGGGAGGGGAGACCCAGTACTTC. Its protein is CASSQVSSGGGETQYF.

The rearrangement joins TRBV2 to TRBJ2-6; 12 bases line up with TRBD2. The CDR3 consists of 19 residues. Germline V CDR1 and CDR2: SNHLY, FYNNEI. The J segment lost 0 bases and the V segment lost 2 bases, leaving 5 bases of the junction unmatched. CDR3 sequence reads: CASSESGLAGVSGANVLTF. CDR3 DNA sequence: TGTGCCAGCAGTGAATCGGGACTAGCGGGTGTCTCTGGGGCCAACGTCCTGACTTTC.

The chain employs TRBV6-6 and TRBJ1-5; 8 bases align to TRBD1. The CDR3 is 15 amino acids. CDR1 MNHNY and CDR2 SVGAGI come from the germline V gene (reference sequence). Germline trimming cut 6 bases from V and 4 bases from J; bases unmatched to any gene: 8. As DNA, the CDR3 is TGTGCCAGCAGGCCTACAGGGGGGTATAATCAGCCCCAGCATTTT. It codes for CASRPTGGYNQPQHF.

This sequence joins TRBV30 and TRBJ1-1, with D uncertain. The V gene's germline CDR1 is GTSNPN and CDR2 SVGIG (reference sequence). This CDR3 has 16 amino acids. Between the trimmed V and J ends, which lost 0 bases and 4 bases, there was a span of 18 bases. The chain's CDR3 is CAWSVSSRPHSTEAFF. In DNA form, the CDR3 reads TGTGCCTGGAGTGTATCGAGCAGGCCACATTCCACTGAAGCTTTCTTT.

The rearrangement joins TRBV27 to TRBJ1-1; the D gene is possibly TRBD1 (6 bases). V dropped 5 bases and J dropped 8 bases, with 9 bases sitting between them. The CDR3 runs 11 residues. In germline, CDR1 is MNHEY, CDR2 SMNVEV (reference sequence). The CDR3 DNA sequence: TGTGCCAGCAGTCTCGGGACAGAAGCTTTCTTT. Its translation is CASSLGTEAFF.

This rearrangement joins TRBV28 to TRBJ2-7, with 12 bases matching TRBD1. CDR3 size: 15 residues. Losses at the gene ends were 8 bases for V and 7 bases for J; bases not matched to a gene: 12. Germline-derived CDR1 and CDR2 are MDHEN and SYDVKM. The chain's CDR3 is CASADVGQGAKEQYF. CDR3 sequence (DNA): TGTGCCAGCGCCGATGTGGGACAGGGGGCGAAAGAGCAGTACTTC.

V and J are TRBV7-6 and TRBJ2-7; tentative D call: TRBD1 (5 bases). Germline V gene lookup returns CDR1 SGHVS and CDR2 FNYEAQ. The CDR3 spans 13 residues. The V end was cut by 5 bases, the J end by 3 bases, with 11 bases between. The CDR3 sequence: CASSAPQGYEQYF. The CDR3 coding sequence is TGTGCCAGCAGCGCACCGCAGGGCTACGAGCAGTACTTC.

CDR3 bases: TGCAGCGTTCAAGGAGGACTAGCGATGGGAGGGTCCTACAATGAGCAGTTCTTC. It yields the protein CSVQGGLAMGGSYNEQFF. The chain joins TRBV29-1 to TRBJ2-1; 9 bases agree with TRBD2. In germline, CDR1 is SQVTM, CDR2 ANQGSEA. V lost 5 bases to trimming and J lost 1 base; unmatched junction nucleotides: 15. This CDR3 is built from 18 residues.

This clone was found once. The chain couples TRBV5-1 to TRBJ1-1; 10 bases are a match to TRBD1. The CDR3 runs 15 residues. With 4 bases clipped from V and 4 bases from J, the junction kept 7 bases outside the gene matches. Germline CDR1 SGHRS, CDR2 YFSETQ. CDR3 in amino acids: CASSESGTGVTEAFF. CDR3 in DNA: TGCGCCAGCAGCGAATCCGGGACAGGGGTCACTGAAGCTTTCTTT.

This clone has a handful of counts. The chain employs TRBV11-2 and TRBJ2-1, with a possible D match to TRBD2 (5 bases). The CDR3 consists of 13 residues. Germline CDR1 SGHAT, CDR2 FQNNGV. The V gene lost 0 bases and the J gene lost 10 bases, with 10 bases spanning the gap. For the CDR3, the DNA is TGTGCCAGCAGCTTAGATGCCCAGCGGGAGCAGTTCTTC. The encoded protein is CASSLDAQREQFF.

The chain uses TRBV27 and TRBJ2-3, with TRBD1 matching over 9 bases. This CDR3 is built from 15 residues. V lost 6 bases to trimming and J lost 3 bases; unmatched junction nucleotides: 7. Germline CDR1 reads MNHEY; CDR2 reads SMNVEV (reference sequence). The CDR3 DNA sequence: TGTGCCAGCAGGACCTGGGGACAGGGTACAGATACGCAGTATTTT. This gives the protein CASRTWGQGTDTQYF.

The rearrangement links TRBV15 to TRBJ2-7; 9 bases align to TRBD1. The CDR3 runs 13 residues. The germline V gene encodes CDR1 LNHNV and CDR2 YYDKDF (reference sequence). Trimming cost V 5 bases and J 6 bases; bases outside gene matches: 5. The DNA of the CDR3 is TGTGCCACCAGCGGGACAGGGTGGTTCGAGCAGTACTTC. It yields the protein CATSGTGWFEQYF.

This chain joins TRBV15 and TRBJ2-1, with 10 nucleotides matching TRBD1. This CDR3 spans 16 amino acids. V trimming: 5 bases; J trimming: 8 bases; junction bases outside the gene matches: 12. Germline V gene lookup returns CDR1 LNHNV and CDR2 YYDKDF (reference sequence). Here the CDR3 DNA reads TGTGCCACCAGCCTCCCGGGACAGGGGAGTATCTATGAGCAGTTCTTC. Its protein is CATSLPGQGSIYEQFF. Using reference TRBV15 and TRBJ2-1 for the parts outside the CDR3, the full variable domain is DAMVIQNPRYQVTQFGKPVTLSCSQTLNHNVMYWYQQKSSQAPKLLFHYYDKDFNNEADTPDNFQSRRPNTSFCFLDIRSPGLGDTAMYLCATSLPGQGSIYEQFFGPGTRLTVL.

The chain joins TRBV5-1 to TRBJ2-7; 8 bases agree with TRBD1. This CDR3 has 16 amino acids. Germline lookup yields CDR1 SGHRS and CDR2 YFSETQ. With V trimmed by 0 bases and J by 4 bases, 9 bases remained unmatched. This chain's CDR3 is CASSLDFDRGSYEQYF. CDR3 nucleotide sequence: TGCGCCAGCAGCTTGGATTTCGACAGGGGTAGTTACGAGCAGTACTTC.

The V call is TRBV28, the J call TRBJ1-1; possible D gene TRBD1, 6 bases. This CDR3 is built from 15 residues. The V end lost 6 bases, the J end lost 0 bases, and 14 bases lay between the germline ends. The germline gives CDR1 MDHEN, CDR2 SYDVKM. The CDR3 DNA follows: TGTGCCAGCAGCCGAGCAGGGGCAATGAACACTGAAGCTTTCTTT. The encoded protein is CASSRAGAMNTEAFF.

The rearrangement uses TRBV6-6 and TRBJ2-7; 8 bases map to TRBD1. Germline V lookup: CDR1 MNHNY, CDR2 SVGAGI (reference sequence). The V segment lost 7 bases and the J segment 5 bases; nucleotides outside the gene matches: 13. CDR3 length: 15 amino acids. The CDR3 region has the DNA TGTGCCAGCACCAGACGCGGACAGGGTCTCCACGAGCAGTACTTC. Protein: CASTRRGQGLHEQYF.

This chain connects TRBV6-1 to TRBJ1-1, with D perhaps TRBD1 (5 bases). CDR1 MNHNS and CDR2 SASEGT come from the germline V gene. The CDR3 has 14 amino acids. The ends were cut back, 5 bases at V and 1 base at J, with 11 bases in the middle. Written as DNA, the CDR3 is TGTGCCAGCAGTTGGGGCAGGCGGAACACTGAAGCTTTCTTT. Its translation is CASSWGRRNTEAFF.

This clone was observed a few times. As DNA, the CDR3 is TGTGCCAGTACTAAAGGGGGGGATGCCAGCTACGAGCAGTACTTC. Residues: CASTKGGDASYEQYF. This chain joins TRBV19 and TRBJ2-7, with D maybe TRBD2 (7 bases). Between the trimmed V and J ends, which lost 7 bases and 3 bases, there was a span of 19 bases. Germline V gene lookup returns CDR1 LNHDA and CDR2 SQIVND (reference sequence). The CDR3 runs to 15 residues.

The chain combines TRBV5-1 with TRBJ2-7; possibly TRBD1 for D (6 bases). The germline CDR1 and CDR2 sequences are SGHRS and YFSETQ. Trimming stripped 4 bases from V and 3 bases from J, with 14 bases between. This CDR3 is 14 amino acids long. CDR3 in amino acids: CASSIRTENYEQYF. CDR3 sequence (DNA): TGCGCCAGCAGCATACGGACAGAAAACTACGAGCAGTACTTC. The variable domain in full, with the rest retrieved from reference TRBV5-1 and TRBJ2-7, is KAGVTQTPRYLIKTRGQQVTLSCSPISGHRSVSWYQQTPGQGLQFLFEYFSETQRNKGNFPGRFSGRQFSNSRSEMNVSTLELGDSALYLCASSIRTENYEQYFGPGTRLTVT.

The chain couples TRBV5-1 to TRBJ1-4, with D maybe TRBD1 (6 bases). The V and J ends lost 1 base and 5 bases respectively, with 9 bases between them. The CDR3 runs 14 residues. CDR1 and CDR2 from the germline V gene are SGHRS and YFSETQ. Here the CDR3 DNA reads TGCGCCAGCAGCTTGTCTCAGGGGAATGAAAAACTGTTTTTT. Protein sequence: CASSLSQGNEKLFF.

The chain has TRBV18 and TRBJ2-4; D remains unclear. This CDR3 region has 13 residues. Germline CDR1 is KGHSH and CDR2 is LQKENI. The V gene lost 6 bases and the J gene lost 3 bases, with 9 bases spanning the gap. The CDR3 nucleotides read TGTGCCAGCTCGACCGGCGGCAAAAACATTCAGTACTTC. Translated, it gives CASSTGGKNIQYF.